The count of the clone carrying this T cell receptor (beta chain) is one. The antigen remains unidentified. This sample is drawn from a study of T cells in localized non-small cell lung cancer. Study conclusions and caveats: Elevated blood T cell density was associated with longer overall survival. Only one tumor region went through sequencing, so heterogeneity may still be there. Median detection of top 100 tumor clones in adjacent lung was roughly 61 clones.

The germline V gene encodes CDR1 SNHLY and CDR2 FYNNEI. There are 15 residues in the CDR3. After removal of 7 bases from V and 4 bases from J, the junction contained 8 bases not matched to a gene. Assay: immunoSEQ multiplex PCR; the TCRdb copy retains only in-frame clones and omits some. The sample comprises roughly 33,000 clones, 88% of which are singletons, and 4.2% rests with the top ten. The sequence was obtained from a woman aged 35 to 70 with stage I lung adenocarcinoma. Sequenced material: peripheral blood, taken before any cancer treatment. The genes are TRBV2 and TRBJ2-1; TRBD1 matches 9 bases. As DNA, the CDR3 is TGTGCCAGCATGTTCGGGACAGGGCTTTACAATGAGCAGTTCTTC. Its translation is CASMFGTGLYNEQFF.